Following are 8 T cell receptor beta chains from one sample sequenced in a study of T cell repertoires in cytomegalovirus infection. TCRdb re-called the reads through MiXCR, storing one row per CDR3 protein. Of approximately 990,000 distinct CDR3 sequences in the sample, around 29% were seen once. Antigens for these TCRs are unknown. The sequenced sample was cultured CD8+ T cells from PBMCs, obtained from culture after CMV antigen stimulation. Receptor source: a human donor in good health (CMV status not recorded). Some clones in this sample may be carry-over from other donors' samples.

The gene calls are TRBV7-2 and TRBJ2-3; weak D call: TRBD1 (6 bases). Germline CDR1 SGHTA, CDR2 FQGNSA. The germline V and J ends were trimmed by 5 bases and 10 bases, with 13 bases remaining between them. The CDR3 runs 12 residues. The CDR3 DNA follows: TGTGCCAGCAGCGATTCACAGGGACCGCAGTATTTT. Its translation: CASSDSQGPQYF.

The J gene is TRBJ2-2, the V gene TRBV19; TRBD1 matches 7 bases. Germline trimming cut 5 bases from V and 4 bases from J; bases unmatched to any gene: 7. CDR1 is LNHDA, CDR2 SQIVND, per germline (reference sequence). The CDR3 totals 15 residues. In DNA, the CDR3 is TGTGCCAGTAGTGCACAGGGGACCCCCACCGGGGAGCTGTTTTTT. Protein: CASSAQGTPTGELFF. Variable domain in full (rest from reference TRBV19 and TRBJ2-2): DGGITQSPKYLFRKEGQNVTLSCEQNLNHDAMYWYRQDPGQGLRLIYYSQIVNDFQKGDIAEGYSVSREKKESFPLTVTSAQKNPTAFYLCASSAQGTPTGELFFGEGSRLTVL.

The DNA of the CDR3 is TGTGCCACTGATGACCCAGGGGAGAAGGGTGAGCAGTACGTC. Protein: CATDDPGEKGEQYV. The V gene is TRBV10-3, the J gene TRBJ2-7; D may be TRBD1 (6 bases). Trimming took off 10 bases at V and 7 bases at J, with 23 bases between the two ends. Germline CDR1 reads ENHRY; CDR2 reads SYGVKD. The CDR3 consists of 14 residues.

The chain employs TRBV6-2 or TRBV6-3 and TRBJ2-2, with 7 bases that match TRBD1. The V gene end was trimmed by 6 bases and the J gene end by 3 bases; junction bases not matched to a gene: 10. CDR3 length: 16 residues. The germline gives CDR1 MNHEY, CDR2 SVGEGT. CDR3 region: CASRKADRLYTGELFF. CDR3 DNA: TGTGCCAGCAGGAAGGCGGACAGGTTGTACACCGGGGAGCTGTTTTTT.

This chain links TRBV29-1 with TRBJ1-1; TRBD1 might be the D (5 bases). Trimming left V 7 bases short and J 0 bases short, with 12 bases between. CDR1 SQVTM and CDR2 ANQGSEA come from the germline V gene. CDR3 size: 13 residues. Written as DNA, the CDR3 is TGCAGCGCCGAATGGGGGATGAACACTGAAGCTTTCTTT. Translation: CSAEWGMNTEAFF.

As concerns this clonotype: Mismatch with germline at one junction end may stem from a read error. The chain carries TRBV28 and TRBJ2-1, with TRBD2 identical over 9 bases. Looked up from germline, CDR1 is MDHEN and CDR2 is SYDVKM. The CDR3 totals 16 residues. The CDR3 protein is CANSLMAGGGYNEQFF. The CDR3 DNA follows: TGTGCCAACAGTTTAATGGCGGGGGGGGGCTACAATGAGCAGTTCTTC.

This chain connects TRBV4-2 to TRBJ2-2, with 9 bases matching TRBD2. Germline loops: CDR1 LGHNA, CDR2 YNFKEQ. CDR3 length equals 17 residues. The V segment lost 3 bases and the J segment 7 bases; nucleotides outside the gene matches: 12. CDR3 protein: CASSQAPGLATIGELFF. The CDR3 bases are TGTGCCAGCAGCCAGGCCCCAGGACTAGCGACCATCGGGGAGCTGTTTTTT.

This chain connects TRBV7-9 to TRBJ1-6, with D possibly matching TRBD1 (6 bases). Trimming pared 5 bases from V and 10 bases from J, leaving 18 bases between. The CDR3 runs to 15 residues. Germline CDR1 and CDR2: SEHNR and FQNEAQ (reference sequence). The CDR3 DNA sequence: TGTGCCAGCAGCGTAAACGGGGGCCCGGGATCACCCCTCCACTTT. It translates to CASSVNGGPGSPLHF.